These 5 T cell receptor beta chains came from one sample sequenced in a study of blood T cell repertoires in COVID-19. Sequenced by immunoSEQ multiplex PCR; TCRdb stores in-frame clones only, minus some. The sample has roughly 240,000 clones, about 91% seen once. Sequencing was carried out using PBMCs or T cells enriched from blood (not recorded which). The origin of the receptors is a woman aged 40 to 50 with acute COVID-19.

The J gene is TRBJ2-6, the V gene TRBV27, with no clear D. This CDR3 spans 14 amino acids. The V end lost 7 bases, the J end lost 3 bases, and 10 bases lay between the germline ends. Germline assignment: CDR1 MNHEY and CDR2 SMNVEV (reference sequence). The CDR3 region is CASTPLNGANVLTF. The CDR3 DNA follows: TGTGCCAGCACCCCCCTTAATGGGGCCAACGTCCTGACTTTC.

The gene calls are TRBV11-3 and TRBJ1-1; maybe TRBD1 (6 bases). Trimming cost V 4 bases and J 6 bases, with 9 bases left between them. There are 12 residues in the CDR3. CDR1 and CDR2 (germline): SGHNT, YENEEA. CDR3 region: CASSSTGSEAFF. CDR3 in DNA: TGTGCCAGCAGCTCTACAGGGTCTGAAGCTTTCTTT. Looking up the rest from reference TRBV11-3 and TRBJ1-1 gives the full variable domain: EAGVVQSPRYKIIEKKQPVAFWCNPISGHNTLYWYLQNLGQGPELLIRYENEEAVDDSQLPKDRFSAERLKGVDSTLKIQPAELGDSAVYLCASSSTGSEAFFGQGTRLTVV.

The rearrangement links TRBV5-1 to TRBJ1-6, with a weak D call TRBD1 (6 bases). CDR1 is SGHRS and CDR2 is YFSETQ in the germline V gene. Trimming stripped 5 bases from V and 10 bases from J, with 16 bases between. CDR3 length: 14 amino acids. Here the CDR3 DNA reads TGCGCCAGCAGTCGAACAGGGAGGGAATCACCCCTCCACTTT. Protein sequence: CASSRTGRESPLHF.

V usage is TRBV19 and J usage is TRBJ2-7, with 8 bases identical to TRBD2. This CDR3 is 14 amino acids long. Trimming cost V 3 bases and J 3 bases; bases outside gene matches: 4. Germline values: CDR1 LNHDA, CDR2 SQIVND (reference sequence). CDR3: CASSISAGVYEQYF. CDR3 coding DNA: TGTGCCAGTAGTATCTCAGCGGGGGTCTACGAGCAGTACTTC.

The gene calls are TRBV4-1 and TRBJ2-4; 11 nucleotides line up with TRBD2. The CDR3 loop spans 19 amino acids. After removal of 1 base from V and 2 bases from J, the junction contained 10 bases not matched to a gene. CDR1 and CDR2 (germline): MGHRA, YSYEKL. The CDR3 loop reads CASSQGVAGGPESKNIQYF. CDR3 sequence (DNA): TGCGCCAGCAGCCAAGGAGTAGCGGGGGGGCCGGAGTCCAAAAACATTCAGTACTTC.